This T cell receptor (beta chain) was observed in a study of T cells in Graves' hyperthyroidism and ophthalmopathy. Overall study findings and caveats: Ophthalmopathy onset followed model prediction by a median around six months. Most thyroid clonotypes expanded above 0.001 appeared in blood too.

This clonotype was detected a few times. Its target is not known. Thyroid ultrasound and orbital computed tomography, with clinical symptoms and serum thyroxine and TRAb, informed diagnoses. Amplified TCR beta CDR3 regions derived from RNA transcripts. The TCR CDR3 first-round RT-PCR relied on the HTBI primer set. A single record per CDR3 protein comes from TCRdb applying MiXCR to the multiplex PCR reads. The table records more than 550,000 distinct CDR3 sequences, about 45% of them present only once. Sample: peripheral blood or thyroid tissue (not recorded which). This receptor was obtained from an adult man with Graves' disease, either hyperthyroidism or ophthalmopathy (not recorded which).

The CDR3 loop is CASSWPTAQGHSPLHF. CDR3 DNA: TGTGCCAGCAGCTGGCCTACGGCACAGGGACATTCACCCCTCCACTTT. The chain has TRBV9 and TRBJ1-6, with D maybe TRBD1 (6 bases). The ends were cut back, 4 bases at V and 8 bases at J, with 19 bases in the middle. The length of the CDR3 is 16 residues. Germline loops: CDR1 SGDLS, CDR2 YYNGEE.